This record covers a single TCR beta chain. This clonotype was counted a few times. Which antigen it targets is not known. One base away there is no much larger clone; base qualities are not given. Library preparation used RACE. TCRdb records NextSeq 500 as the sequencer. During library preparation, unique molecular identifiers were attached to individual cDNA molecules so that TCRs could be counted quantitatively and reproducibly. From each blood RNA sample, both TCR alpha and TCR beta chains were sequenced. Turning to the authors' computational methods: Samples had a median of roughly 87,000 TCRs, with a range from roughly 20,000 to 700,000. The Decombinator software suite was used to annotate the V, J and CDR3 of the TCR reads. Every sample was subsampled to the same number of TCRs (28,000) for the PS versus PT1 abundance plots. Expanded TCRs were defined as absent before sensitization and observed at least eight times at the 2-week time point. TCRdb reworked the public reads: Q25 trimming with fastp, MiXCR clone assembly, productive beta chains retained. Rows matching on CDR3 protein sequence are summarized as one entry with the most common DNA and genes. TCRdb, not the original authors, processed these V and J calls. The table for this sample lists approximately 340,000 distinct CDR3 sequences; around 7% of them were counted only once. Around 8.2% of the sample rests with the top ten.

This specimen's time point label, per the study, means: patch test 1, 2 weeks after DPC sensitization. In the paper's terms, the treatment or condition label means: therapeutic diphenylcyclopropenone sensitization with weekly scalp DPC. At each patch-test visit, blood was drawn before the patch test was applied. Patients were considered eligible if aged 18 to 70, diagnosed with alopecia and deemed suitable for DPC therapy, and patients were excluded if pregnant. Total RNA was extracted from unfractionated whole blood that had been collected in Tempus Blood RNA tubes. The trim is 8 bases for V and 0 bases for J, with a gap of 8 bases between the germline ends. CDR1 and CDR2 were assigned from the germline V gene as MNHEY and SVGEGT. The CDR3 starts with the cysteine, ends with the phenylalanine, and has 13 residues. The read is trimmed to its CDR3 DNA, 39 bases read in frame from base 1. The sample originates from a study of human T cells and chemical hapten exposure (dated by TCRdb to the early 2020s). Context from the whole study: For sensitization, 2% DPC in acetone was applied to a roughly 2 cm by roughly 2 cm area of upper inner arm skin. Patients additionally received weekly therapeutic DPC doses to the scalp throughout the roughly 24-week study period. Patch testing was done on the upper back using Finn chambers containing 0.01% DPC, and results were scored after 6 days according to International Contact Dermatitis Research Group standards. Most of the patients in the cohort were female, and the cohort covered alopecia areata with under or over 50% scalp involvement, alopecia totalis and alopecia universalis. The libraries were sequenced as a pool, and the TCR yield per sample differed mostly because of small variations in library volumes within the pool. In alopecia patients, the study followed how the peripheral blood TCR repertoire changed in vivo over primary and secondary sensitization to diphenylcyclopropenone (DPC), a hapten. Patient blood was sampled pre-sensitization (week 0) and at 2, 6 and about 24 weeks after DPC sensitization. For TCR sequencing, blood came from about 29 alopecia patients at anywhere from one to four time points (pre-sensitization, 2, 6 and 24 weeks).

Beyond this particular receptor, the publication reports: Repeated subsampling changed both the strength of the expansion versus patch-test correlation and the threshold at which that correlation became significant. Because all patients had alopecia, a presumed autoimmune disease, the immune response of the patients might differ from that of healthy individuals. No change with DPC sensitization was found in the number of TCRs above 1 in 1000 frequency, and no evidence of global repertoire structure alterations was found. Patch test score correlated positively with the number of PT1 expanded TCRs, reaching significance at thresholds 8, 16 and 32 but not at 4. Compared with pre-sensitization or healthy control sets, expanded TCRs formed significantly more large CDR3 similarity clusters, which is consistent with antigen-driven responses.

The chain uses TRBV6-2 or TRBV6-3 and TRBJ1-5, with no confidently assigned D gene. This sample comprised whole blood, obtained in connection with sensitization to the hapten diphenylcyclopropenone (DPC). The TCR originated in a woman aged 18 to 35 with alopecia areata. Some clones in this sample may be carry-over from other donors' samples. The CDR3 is CASGFYSNQPQHF. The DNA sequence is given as TGTGCCAGCGGTTTTTATAGCAATCAGCCCCAGCATTTT.